Listed below are T cell receptor beta chains from one sample, sequenced in a study of regulatory T cells in long-lasting Graves disease. TCRdb used MiXCR to reprocess the multiplex PCR reads, holding one entry per CDR3 protein. Here the sample spans more than 300,000 distinct CDR3 sequences, 10% to 15% being singletons. This sample also belongs to another study, concerning T cells in Graves' hyperthyroidism and ophthalmopathy.

The material sequenced was peripheral blood mononuclear cells (PBMCs), taken at new diagnosis, from a patient treated with antithyroid drugs. The source is a young woman with Graves disease. Both conserved end residues are part of each CDR3. D genes are given only for firm matches. Clone size is shown for a subset of rows, as once, few, many or a class of expanded clone.

d_call	clone_size	v_call	j_call	cdr3_nt	cdr3_aa
-	many	TRBV15	TRBJ1-6	TGTGCCACCAGCAGAGAGATGATGAATTCACCCCTCCACTTT	CATSREMMNSPLHF
-	many	TRBV11-2	TRBJ1-1	TGTGCCAGCAGCCACTACAGGGAGAACACTGAAGCTTTCTTT	CASSHYRENTEAFF
TRBD1	-	TRBV20-1	TRBJ1-2	TGCAGTGCTATTACGTACCAACAGGGGGCGAGTGGGGGCTACACCTTC	CSAITYQQGASGGYTF
-	many	TRBV4-1	TRBJ1-2	TGCGCCAGCAGCCAAGAAGGGTCATCTGCGGACGGCTACACCTTC	CASSQEGSSADGYTF
-	many	TRBV20-1	TRBJ2-1	TGCAGTGCTAGGGCGGTGAGGAACTCCTACAATGAGCAGTTCTTC	CSARAVRNSYNEQFF
-	few	TRBV7-2	TRBJ2-5	TGTGCCAGCAGCTTAGAAGCGGTACAAGAGATCCAGTACTTC	CASSLEAVQEIQYF
TRBD2	many	TRBV20-1	TRBJ2-7	TGCAGTGCTAGTCTTCTAGCGGGAGATTTACGGTCCTACGAGCAGTACTTC	CSASLLAGDLRSYEQYF
-	many	TRBV18	TRBJ1-2	TGTGCCAGCTCACCAGCTAGACAGAACTATGGCTACACCTTC	CASSPARQNYGYTF
-	many	TRBV11-2	TRBJ2-5	TGTGCCAGCAGCTTATTTGGGGGATCGCAAGAGACCCAGTACTTC	CASSLFGGSQETQYF
-	few	TRBV7-9	TRBJ2-1	TGTGCCAGCAGCCACAGAACCGCCGCATCCTACAATGAGCAGTTCTTC	CASSHRTAASYNEQFF
TRBD1	few	TRBV27	TRBJ1-6	TGTGCCACCAGGGGGGGCTATAATTCACCCCTCCACTTT	CATRGGYNSPLHF
-	many	TRBV7-8	TRBJ2-1	TGTGCCGAAGGAGGGGGCACCTACAATGAGCAGTTCTTC	CAEGGGTYNEQFF
TRBD1	-	TRBV30	TRBJ1-5	TGTGCCTGGACCGGGACAGGGAATCAGCCCCAGCATTTT	CAWTGTGNQPQHF
-	-	TRBV5-1	TRBJ2-6	TGCGCCAGCAGCTTGGAGAGCTCTGGGGCCAACGTCCTGACTTTC	CASSLESSGANVLTF
TRBD2	many	TRBV15	TRBJ2-7	TGTGCCACCAGCATAGGCAGGGAGGGGACTTACGAGCAGTACTTC	CATSIGREGTYEQYF
TRBD1	-	TRBV7-9	TRBJ1-5	TGTGCCAGCAGCTTTGGGTCAAGGGGACAGGGGGCGCGGCTCGATCAGCCCCAGCATTTT	CASSFGSRGQGARLDQPQHF
-	many	TRBV20-1	TRBJ1-2	TGCAGTGCTAGAACTTCCCGGGAGCATAACTATGGCTACACCTTC	CSARTSREHNYGYTF
-	many	TRBV18	TRBJ1-2	TGTGCCAGCTCTCTAACCCCCGGGACACAAAGGGCATACACCTTC	CASSLTPGTQRAYTF
-	-	TRBV6-2/TRBV6-3	TRBJ1-5	TGTGCCAGCAGTTACGGGTCCGCCTGGGCCCAGCATTTT	CASSYGSAWAQHF
TRBD2	many	TRBV12-3/TRBV12-4	TRBJ2-7	TGTGCCAGCGCCAGACTAGCGGGAGTCCACGAGCAGTACTTC	CASARLAGVHEQYF
TRBD2	many	TRBV13	TRBJ2-3	TGTGCCAGCAGCTTAGACGGACTAGCGGCTAGCACAGATACGCAGTATTTT	CASSLDGLAASTDTQYF
-	many	TRBV6-2/TRBV6-3	TRBJ1-1	TGTGCCAGCAGATTACAGGGAGTTGGAGAAGCTTTCTTT	CASRLQGVGEAFF
TRBD1	-	TRBV12-3/TRBV12-4	TRBJ2-1	TGTGCCAGCAGAGGACCTGGGACAGGGGGCAACAATGAGCAGTTCTTC	CASRGPGTGGNNEQFF
TRBD2	many	TRBV5-1	TRBJ2-7	TGCGCCAGCAGCTTGGGAGCGGGACACGAGCAGTACTTC	CASSLGAGHEQYF